The 11 T cell receptor beta chains given below trace back to one sample, sequenced in a study of blood T cell repertoires in COVID-19. The table came from immunoSEQ multiplex PCR; TCRdb's copy has only in-frame clones and leaves some out. The table shows over 300,000 clones, with 80% to 90% occurring only once. Material: PBMCs or T cells enriched from blood (not recorded which). These TCRs come from a man aged 25-45 years who had recovered from COVID-19.

The V call is TRBV6-8, the J call TRBJ1-6; TRBD1 is a possible D gene (5 bases). The CDR3 totals 17 residues. Trimming shortened V by 3 bases and J by 5 bases, and 17 bases separated the two germline ends. Per the germline V gene, CDR1 is MNHGY and CDR2 is SAAAGT. CDR3 protein: CASSYLRRRANNSPLHF. The CDR3 DNA reads TGTGCCAGCAGTTATCTCCGCCGCAGGGCTAATAATTCACCCCTCCACTTT.

To note about this clone: Germline and junction disagree at one end, which may indicate a read error. This rearrangement joins TRBV6-1 to TRBJ1-4; a weak D match, TRBD1 (6 bases). The CDR3 loop spans 11 amino acids. Germline loops: CDR1 MNHNS, CDR2 SASEGT. This CDR3 is CASSEPGQPYF. In nucleotides, the CDR3 is TGTGCCAGCAGTGAACCGGGACAACCATATTTT.

J is TRBJ1-1 and V is TRBV20-1; D is perhaps TRBD1 (6 bases). This CDR3 comprises 11 residues. V was cut by 7 bases and J by 3 bases, with 9 bases left in between. CDR1 is DFQATT and CDR2 is SNEGSKA in the germline V gene (reference sequence). For the CDR3, the DNA is TGCAGTGGGGGGGGCCACACTGAAGCTTTCTTT. As protein: CSGGGHTEAFF.

The V call is TRBV3-1 (or the pseudogene TRBV3-2), the J call TRBJ2-3; TRBD2 matches 10 bases. Looked up from germline, CDR1 is LGHDT and CDR2 is YNNKEL (reference sequence). The V gene end was trimmed by 2 bases and the J gene end by 0 bases; junction bases not matched to a gene: 8. The CDR3 is made up of 18 amino acids. CDR3 loop: CASSQLAGAPASTDTQYF. The CDR3 coding sequence is TGTGCCAGCAGCCAACTAGCGGGGGCCCCTGCTAGCACAGATACGCAGTATTTT.

This clone was observed a handful of times. The chain couples TRBV7-2 to TRBJ2-2; 8 bases are shared with TRBD1. This CDR3 spans 17 amino acids. The V and J ends lost 4 bases and 0 bases, in that order; junction bases with no gene match: 7. Germline CDR1 and CDR2: SGHTA and FQGNSA. CDR3 protein: CASSSHGQGSNTGELFF. CDR3 sequence (DNA): TGTGCCAGCAGCTCCCACGGACAGGGATCGAACACCGGGGAGCTGTTTTTT. Full variable domain (rest looked up from reference TRBV7-2 and TRBJ2-2): GAGVSQSPSNKVTEKGKDVELRCDPISGHTALYWYRQSLGQGLEFLIYFQGNSAPDKSGLPSDRFSAERTGGSVSTLTIQRTQQEDSAVYLCASSSHGQGSNTGELFFGEGSRLTVL.

This sequence joins TRBV12-3 or TRBV12-4 and TRBJ1-1; D gene uncertain. The CDR3 is 12 amino acids. V lost 4 bases and J lost 7, with 10 bases in between. In DNA form, the CDR3 reads TGTGCCAGCAGTTATATGACACGTGAAGCTTTCTTT. It is translated as CASSYMTREAFF.

V and J are TRBV10-2 and TRBJ1-2; TRBD1 agrees at 7 bases. Germline V gives CDR1 WSHSY, CDR2 SAAADI. V was pared by 2 bases and J by 4 bases, with 1 base of the junction left unmatched. The CDR3 is 13 residues long. Written as DNA, the CDR3 is TGCGCCAGCAGTGAGCCAGGGGGCTATGGCTACACCTTC. Translating it yields CASSEPGGYGYTF.

The chain links TRBV10-3 to TRBJ1-2; D remains ambiguous. Trimming cost V 6 bases and J 6 bases, with 8 bases left between them. CDR3 size: 11 residues. The germline CDR1 and CDR2 sequences are ENHRY and SYGVKD. The CDR3: CAIRRANGYTF. CDR3 DNA: TGTGCCATCAGGAGGGCCAATGGCTACACCTTC.

This clone showed up just once. This rearrangement joins TRBV5-1 to TRBJ1-3; D unclear. V was clipped by 3 bases and J by 3 bases, with 10 bases between them. Germline CDR1 SGHRS, CDR2 YFSETQ. There are 14 residues in the CDR3. This CDR3 reads CASSSGYNGNTIYF. DNA of the CDR3: TGCGCCAGCAGCTCCGGTTATAATGGAAACACCATATATTTT. Drawing the rest from reference TRBV5-1 and TRBJ1-3, the complete variable domain is KAGVTQTPRYLIKTRGQQVTLSCSPISGHRSVSWYQQTPGQGLQFLFEYFSETQRNKGNFPGRFSGRQFSNSRSEMNVSTLELGDSALYLCASSSGYNGNTIYFGEGSWLTVV.

The DNA for the CDR3 is TGTGCCAGCAGCCAAGTATGGGTAAGGACAGGGGACGACGAGCAGTACTTC. This gives the protein CASSQVWVRTGDDEQYF. The chain couples TRBV3-1 (or the pseudogene TRBV3-2) to TRBJ2-7, with TRBD1 identical over 9 bases. The V gene's germline CDR1 is LGHDT and CDR2 YNNKEL (reference sequence). J was trimmed by 5 bases and V by 1 base; bases with no gene match: 12. This CDR3 spans 17 amino acids.

This chain uses TRBV11-2 with TRBJ2-5, with D maybe TRBD1 (5 bases). The germline V gene encodes CDR1 SGHAT and CDR2 FQNNGV. Trimming shortened V by 5 bases and J by 3 bases, and 10 bases separated the two germline ends. This CDR3 comprises 13 residues. This CDR3 is CASSIRQKETQYF. CDR3 bases: TGTGCCAGCAGCATCCGACAGAAAGAGACCCAGTACTTC.